This TCR beta chain stems from a study of cytomegalovirus exposure and HLA in healthy donors. Germline V lookup: CDR1 MRHNA, CDR2 SNTAGT. This CDR3 region has 14 residues. The V gene end was trimmed by 5 bases and the J gene end by 3 bases; junction bases not matched to a gene: 4. The PCR had 60 Vbeta and 13 Jbeta primers. Some clones are missing from TCRdb's copy, which holds only in-frame ones; the method was immunoSEQ multiplex PCR. Of more than 140,000 clones in the sample, approximately 78% were seen once. V and J are TRBV6-4 and TRBJ2-7, with 10 nucleotides matching TRBD2. The TCR was taken from a man aged 18 to 35 in good health and CMV-seropositive. The sample comprised PBMCs. The chain's CDR3 is CASSLAGDGYEQYF. The DNA for the CDR3 is TGTGCCAGCAGTCTAGCGGGAGACGGCTACGAGCAGTACTTC.